This T cell receptor beta chain originates from a study of cytomegalovirus exposure and HLA in healthy donors. Use of 60 Vbeta and 13 Jbeta primers characterized the PCR. Sequencing used immunoSEQ multiplex PCR; TCRdb keeps in-frame clones, though not all of them. In the table there are 90,000 to 100,000 clones, 76% of which are singletons. General study results and limits: CMV antigen specificity was confirmed in vitro for a few CMV-associated chains.

As concerns this clone: Its specificity is unknown.

What was sequenced was PBMCs. This receptor was identified in a man in his forties in good health and CMV-seronegative.

CDR3 in DNA: TGTGCCAGCAGCTTAGGGCCTCCGTCCCACTATGGCTACACCTTC. Its translation: CASSLGPPSHYGYTF. The chain employs TRBV7-9 and TRBJ1-2; D uncertain. Germline V gives CDR1 SEHNR, CDR2 FQNEAQ (reference sequence). The CDR3 runs 15 residues. Trimming removed 1 base from V and 3 bases from J, with 12 bases in between.